These T cell receptor beta chains were read from a single sample in a study of blood T cell repertoires in COVID-19. Using immunoSEQ multiplex PCR, the repertoire was profiled, and TCRdb retains in-frame clones only, with some absent. Among about 80,000 clones, almost 85% were seen once, and the ten largest hold roughly 12%. Material for sequencing was peripheral blood. These receptors all come from an elderly man with acute or convalescent COVID-19. Each CDR3 is given with its conserved first and last residue. Some rows have no size entry. The others give once, few or many, or a class for an expanded clone.

>TRBJ1-5|TRBV10-3|.|14
CAAGTEISNQPQHF
>TRBJ1-1|TRBV25-1|.|14
CASSEAGTDTEAFF
>TRBJ1-2|TRBV4-1|.|13
CASSQQGAYGYTF
>TRBJ2-1|TRBV10-3|.|16
CAITNSQGAAYNEQFF
>TRBJ1-6|TRBV10-2|.|14
CASSEGQGNSPLHF
>TRBJ2-3|TRBV3-1/TRBV3-2|.|17
CASSQTPGGASTDTQYF
>TRBJ1-4|TRBV2|.|14
CASSDPTGYEKLFF
>TRBJ1-4|TRBV19|.|17
CASSIDVRQDLNEKLFF
>TRBJ1-1|TRBV6-5|.|14
CASNNRDRGTEAFF
>TRBJ1-1|TRBV6-5|.|14
CASSHSTGNTEAFF
>TRBJ2-1|TRBV7-3|.|16
CASSSSRTGTYNEQFF
>TRBJ2-2|TRBV5-4|.|16
CASSSRDRGAPGELFF
>TRBJ1-5|TRBV4-1|.|15
CASSLVQGAGQPQHF
>TRBJ2-2|TRBV10-1|.|14
CASTGQANTGELFF
>TRBJ2-2|TRBV5-1|once|19
CASSFRDRGARADTGELFF
>TRBJ1-2|TRBV5-1|.|18
CASSTGPGQGRGDYGYTF
>TRBJ1-1|TRBV19|.|13
CASSIQVNTEAFF
>TRBJ1-2|TRBV7-2|.|14
CASNTDRGRNGYTF
>TRBJ2-3|TRBV11-2|once|17
CASSRGLAGASGDTQYF
>TRBJ1-2|TRBV15|.|13
CATSRESNYGYTF
>TRBJ1-1|TRBV29-1|few|13
CSVAGSGGTEAFF
>TRBJ2-3|TRBV7-7|.|16
CASSLGASGGADTQYF
>TRBJ1-2|TRBV12-3/TRBV12-4|.|13
CASSSRGDYGYTF
>TRBJ2-7|TRBV6-5|once|15
CASSYSGLQAYEQYF
>TRBJ2-2|TRBV19|.|15
CASSIDGISTGELFF
>TRBJ2-5|TRBV7-9|.|18
CASSLGLAGGRSYETQYF
>TRBJ1-2|TRBV19|.|14
CASSSGQGNYGYTF
>TRBJ2-5|TRBV24-1|.|15
CATSDPTGGQETQYF
>TRBJ1-1|TRBV7-8|many|12
CASSLGQVEAFF